Sequencing of this TCR beta chain was carried out in a study of CD8 T cells in ankylosing spondylitis (dated by TCRdb to the late 2010s). For the study in its entirety: To find TCR variants linked to disease, the study profiled T cell receptor beta repertoires in ankylosing spondylitis patients and healthy donors. Peripheral blood was sampled, and synovial fluid was also collected from ankylosing spondylitis patients. The full study cohort was made up of 25 to 30 ankylosing spondylitis patients and 108 healthy donors. Study-wide findings and limitations: A CD8+ phenotype was shown by the disease-linked clones, which were found at relatively low frequencies in peripheral blood. A TCR beta motif made up of several highly homologous amino acid variants appeared to be characteristic of blood from ankylosing spondylitis patients. Some of the motif variants had been reported before in the synovial fluid and blood of reactive arthritis patients, a finding that suggests common disease-initiation mechanisms. According to the report, matched synovial fluid samples from ankylosing spondylitis patients were significantly enriched for the disease-linked clones.

This clonotype was seen more than once but under ten times. Its antigen is unknown. One base away there is no much larger clone; base qualities are not given. The instrument given in TCRdb is Illumina HiSeq 2500. Quantitative 5'-RACE with molecular barcodes was the method used to prepare the TCR beta libraries. As for how the authors treated the data: Disease-linked TCR variants were identified with a new computational method built on a probabilistic model of VDJ rearrangement. The public reads were run again by TCRdb, first through fastp at Q25 and then through MiXCR, and only productive beta chains were kept. Each record represents a unique CDR3 protein, reported with the most common genes and DNA among its rows. The V and J calls and clone size come from TCRdb's table, not from the authors' own analysis. The sample data list fewer than 500,000 distinct CDR3 sequences, and approximately 20% of these were observed just once. The ten biggest clones cover approximately 16% of the sample.

The CDR3 starts with the cysteine, ends with the phenylalanine, and has 14 residues. Only the CDR3 region is kept as DNA, spanning 42 bases read in frame from base 1. V loses 6 bases at its end and J loses 4 bases; junction bases beyond the gene matches: 8. What was sequenced was blood, either unsorted or a sorted T cell fraction (not recorded which). The sequence derives from a male donor with ankylosing spondylitis. The V and J segments used are TRBV12-3 or TRBV12-4 and TRBJ1-1; TRBD1 fits 7 bases in the junction. The CDR3 reads CASRGTAQATEAFF. In nucleotide form, the sequence is TGTGCCAGCAGGGGGACAGCCCAAGCCACTGAAGCTTTCTTT.